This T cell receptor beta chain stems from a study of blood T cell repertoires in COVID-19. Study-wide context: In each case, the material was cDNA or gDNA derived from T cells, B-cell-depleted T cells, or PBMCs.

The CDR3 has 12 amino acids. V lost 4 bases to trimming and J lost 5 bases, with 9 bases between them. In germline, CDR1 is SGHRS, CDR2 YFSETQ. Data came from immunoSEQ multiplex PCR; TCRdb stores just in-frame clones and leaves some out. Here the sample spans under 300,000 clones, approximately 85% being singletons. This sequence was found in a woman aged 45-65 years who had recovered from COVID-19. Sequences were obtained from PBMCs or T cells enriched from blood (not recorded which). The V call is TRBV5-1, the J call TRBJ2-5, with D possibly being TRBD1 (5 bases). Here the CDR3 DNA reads TGCGCCAGCAGCGGCAAGGGGGAGACCCAGTACTTC. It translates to CASSGKGETQYF.